The 17 T cell receptor beta chains presented below share a single source sample, sequenced in a study of T cells after somatic rescue of genetic block. Profiling relied on immunoSEQ multiplex PCR, and the TCRdb table lists in-frame clones only, not all of them. The sample holds approximately 11,000 clones, around four fifths seen once. The specimen was peripheral blood mononuclear cells (PBMCs). These receptors were collected from a boy aged 5-17 years.

V usage is TRBV11-3 and J usage is TRBJ2-7, with 11 bases that match TRBD1. The V segment lost 5 bases and the J segment 3 bases; nucleotides outside the gene matches: 6. The length of the CDR3 is 15 residues. CDR1 and CDR2 from the germline V gene are SGHNT and YENEEA. The CDR3 spells CASSKQGQGDYEQYF. CDR3 sequence (DNA): TGTGCCAGCAGCAAACAGGGACAGGGGGACTACGAGCAGTACTTC.

This clone was recorded a few times. This sequence joins TRBV21-1 and TRBJ2-1; the table's D call, TRBD1, has no DNA check behind it. TRBV21-1 is marked as a pseudogene. CDR3 length: 16 residues. The CDR3 region is CASSIILRDRVNEQFF. CDR3 nucleotides: TGTGCCAGCAGCATCATCCTCCGGGACAGGGTCAATGAGCAGTTCTTC.

The chain links TRBV15 to TRBJ1-2, with D unresolved. The CDR3 totals 13 residues. Trimming shortened V by 0 bases and J by 7 bases, and 9 bases separated the two germline ends. The germline CDR1 and CDR2 sequences are LNHNV and YYDKDF (reference sequence). CDR3 region: CATSRDLSGGYTF. CDR3 DNA: TGTGCCACCAGCAGAGATTTGTCAGGTGGCTACACCTTC.

V and J are TRBV2 and TRBJ2-3, with TRBD1 matching over 9 bases. After removal of 4 bases from V and 8 bases from J, the junction contained 4 bases not matched to a gene. The CDR3 covers 13 residues. CDR1 is SNHLY, CDR2 FYNNEI, per germline. CDR3 protein: CASSGTGEGTQYF. The CDR3 coding sequence is TGTGCCAGCAGTGGGACAGGGGAAGGTACGCAGTATTTT.

This clone was counted a single time. Relative to the germline gene, one junction end is altered; a read error may explain this. The J gene is TRBJ1-1, the V gene TRBV5-5; no clear D gene. Germline V gene data show CDR1 as SGHKS and CDR2 as YYEKEE (reference sequence). The CDR3 is 13 amino acids. The CDR3 DNA follows: TGTGCCAGCAGCTTAGGGCCGATCACTGAAGTTTTCTTT. Translation: CASSLGPITEVFF.

This clone was seen a handful of times. V gene TRBV7-3 combines with J gene TRBJ2-1; D gene uncertain. Trimming took off 5 bases at V and 6 bases at J, with 14 bases between the two ends. This CDR3 has 14 residues. Germline V CDR1 and CDR2: SGHTA, FQGTGA. This chain's CDR3 is CASSRSSVSNEQFF. CDR3 bases: TGTGCCAGCAGCCGGAGTTCAGTCAGCAATGAGCAGTTCTTC.

The chain combines TRBV7-9 with TRBJ2-7, with D uncertain. This CDR3 has 13 amino acids. V was trimmed by 0 bases and J by 5 bases, leaving 8 bases between them. Germline CDR1 reads SEHNR; CDR2 reads FQNEAQ (reference sequence). The CDR3 sequence: CASSLAGSDEQYF. The CDR3 coding sequence is TGTGCCAGCAGCTTAGCAGGGTCCGACGAGCAGTACTTC.

The chain is built from TRBV5-5 and TRBJ1-4, with 7 bases that match TRBD1. V dropped 4 bases and J dropped 8; count of bases not matched to a gene: 14. The germline V gene encodes CDR1 SGHKS and CDR2 YYEKEE (reference sequence). CDR3 length: 16 amino acids. Written as DNA, the CDR3 is TGTGCCAGCAGCCAGGGGGTTGGAAGGTCGCGGGAAAAACTGTTTTTT. It translates to CASSQGVGRSREKLFF.

This sequence joins TRBV12-5 and TRBJ2-3; TRBD2 matches at 8 bases. V lost 8 bases and J lost 7; bases outside the gene matches: 11. The CDR3 loop spans 14 amino acids. Looked up from germline, CDR1 is LGHNT and CDR2 is FRNRAP. The CDR3 protein is CASLTGGPENTQYF. CDR3 nucleotides: TGTGCTAGTCTAACGGGAGGGCCGGAGAATACGCAGTATTTT.

The V gene is TRBV28, the J gene TRBJ2-3; D gene uncertain. The CDR3 is 13 amino acids. Germline CDR1 is MDHEN and CDR2 is SYDVKM. V was clipped by 4 bases and J by 1 base, with 6 bases between them. CDR3 in DNA: TGTGCCAGCAGTTGGCAACGCACAGATACGCAGTATTTT. The encoded protein is CASSWQRTDTQYF.

The chain uses TRBV9 and TRBJ2-3; D is possibly TRBD2 (6 bases). The CDR3 consists of 14 residues. Between the trimmed V and J ends, which lost 3 bases and 6 bases, there was a span of 14 bases. Germline CDR1 SGDLS, CDR2 YYNGEE. This chain's CDR3 is CASSGRREVDTQYF. CDR3 sequence (DNA): TGTGCCAGCAGCGGGAGGAGGGAGGTTGATACGCAGTATTTT. Looking up the rest from reference TRBV9 and TRBJ2-3 gives the full variable domain: DSGVTQTPKHLITATGQRVTLRCSPRSGDLSVYWYQQSLDQGLQFLIQYYNGEERAKGNILERFSAQQFPDLHSELNLSSLELGDSALYFCASSGRREVDTQYFGPGTRLTVL.

V usage is TRBV28 and J usage is TRBJ1-4, with D unresolved. V shed 4 bases and J shed 15 bases, with 15 bases lying between them. There are 12 residues in the CDR3. The germline V gene encodes CDR1 MDHEN and CDR2 SYDVKM. In nucleotides, the CDR3 is TGTGCCAGCAGTTCCCCGAGGAGCCGTTTGTTTTTT. Amino acid sequence: CASSSPRSRLFF.

This chain connects TRBV5-1 to TRBJ2-1; unclear D gene. Germline V gives CDR1 SGHRS, CDR2 YFSETQ. The length of the CDR3 is 15 residues. Trimming shortened V by 4 bases and J by 3 bases, and 14 bases separated the two germline ends. CDR3 region: CASSVQQGIYNEQFF. CDR3 in DNA: TGCGCCAGCAGCGTCCAACAAGGGATCTACAATGAGCAGTTCTTC.

CDR3 sequence: CASSPILDNEQFF. The CDR3 DNA reads TGTGCCAGCTCACCAATACTAGATAATGAGCAGTTCTTC. V is TRBV18 and J is TRBJ2-1; TRBD2 might be the D (5 bases). The CDR3 totals 13 residues. Germline V gives CDR1 KGHSH, CDR2 LQKENI. V shed 2 bases and J shed 7 bases, with 9 bases lying between them.

The gene calls are TRBV6-5 and TRBJ1-1; 8 positions agree with TRBD1. The CDR3 runs 13 residues. The germline V gene encodes CDR1 MNHEY and CDR2 SVGAGI. The ends lost 2 bases at V and 6 bases at J; junction bases unmatched: 2. In nucleotides, the CDR3 is TGTGCCAGCAGTTACGGGACAGGTTCTGAAGCTTTCTTT. Encoded protein: CASSYGTGSEAFF.

The chain recombines TRBV20-1 with TRBJ2-7; no clear D gene. CDR3 size: 10 residues. In germline, CDR1 is DFQATT, CDR2 SNEGSKA (reference sequence). V gave up 6 bases and J gave up 2 bases, with 5 bases separating them. The CDR3 sequence: CSASPYEQYF. The CDR3 nucleotides are TGCAGTGCCAGCCCCTACGAGCAGTACTTC.

The genes are TRBV19 and TRBJ2-1; TRBD1 is a possible D gene (6 bases). V lost 4 bases to trimming and J lost 4 bases, with 8 bases between them. The CDR3 is made up of 13 amino acids. Per the germline V gene, CDR1 is LNHDA and CDR2 is SQIVND (reference sequence). The CDR3 region has the DNA TGTGCCAGTAGTAAGGACAGTTACAATGAGCAGTTCTTC. Its translation is CASSKDSYNEQFF.